These 26 T cell receptor beta chains were all obtained from the same sample, sequenced in a study of patients and donors after allogeneic stem cell transplantation. From the RT-PCR reads, TCRdb called clonotypes with MiXCR, one entry per CDR3 protein. The table includes some 880,000 distinct CDR3 sequences, 18% detected once. Sequences were obtained from blood, either unsorted or a sorted T cell fraction (not recorded which). Every receptor here comes from a human donor who was either an allogeneic HSCT recipient or a stem cell or donor lymphocyte infusion donor (not recorded which). It is not recorded whose cells these are; they may come from a transplant donor.

The table lists this clonotype with a few counts. The V and J genes are TRBV5-1 and TRBJ2-3; TRBD2 matches at 7 bases. CDR3 length equals 17 residues. V gave up 5 bases and J gave up 5 bases; unmatched junction bases: 17. Looked up from germline, CDR1 is SGHRS and CDR2 is YFSETQ. The chain's CDR3 is CASSPLGSAGMGDTQYF. The CDR3 nucleotides are TGCGCCAGCAGTCCCCTGGGGTCAGCGGGGATGGGAGATACGCAGTATTTT. The full variable domain, with the rest looked up from reference TRBV5-1 and TRBJ2-3, is KAGVTQTPRYLIKTRGQQVTLSCSPISGHRSVSWYQQTPGQGLQFLFEYFSETQRNKGNFPGRFSGRQFSNSRSEMNVSTLELGDSALYLCASSPLGSAGMGDTQYFGPGTRLTVL.

Many counts were recorded for this clonotype. J is TRBJ1-1 and V is TRBV5-1, with D possibly being TRBD1 (6 bases). Germline V gene data show CDR1 as SGHRS and CDR2 as YFSETQ. The CDR3 covers 15 residues. V lost 5 bases to trimming and J lost 2 bases, with 16 bases between them. CDR3 DNA: TGCGCCAGCAGGTTTGTCGACAGGACCAACACTGAAGCTTTCTTT. This encodes CASRFVDRTNTEAFF.

This clonotype was detected a few times. V is TRBV10-3 and J is TRBJ2-1; 15 bases agree with TRBD2. CDR3 length equals 15 residues. Germline CDR1 is ENHRY and CDR2 is SYGVKD. Losses at the gene ends were 6 bases for V and 7 bases for J; bases not matched to a gene: 4. CDR3 amino acids: CAISSGTSGRNEQFF. The CDR3 DNA reads TGTGCCATCAGCTCCGGGACTAGCGGGAGGAATGAGCAGTTCTTC.

J is TRBJ2-1 and V is TRBV10-3, with 10 bases lining up with TRBD2. The CDR3 contains 17 residues. Germline V gene data show CDR1 as ENHRY and CDR2 as SYGVKD. V shed 3 bases and J 7 bases; nucleotides not matched to a gene: 12. Here the CDR3 DNA reads TGTGCCATCAGTGAAAATGCAAAGCGGGGGGGCCTGAATGAGCAGTTCTTC. The encoded protein is CAISENAKRGGLNEQFF.

This clonotype occurred many times. V is TRBV10-3 and J is TRBJ2-1, with 13 bases identical to TRBD2. This CDR3 comprises 16 residues. Germline V gene data show CDR1 as ENHRY and CDR2 as SYGVKD. Losses at the gene ends were 6 bases for V and 3 bases for J; bases not matched to a gene: 5. The CDR3 DNA reads TGTGCCATCAGCCCCGGACTAGCGGGGGACTACAATGAGCAGTTCTTC. The encoded protein is CAISPGLAGDYNEQFF.

This chain uses TRBV27 with TRBJ2-7; D might be TRBD2 (6 bases). The CDR3 spans 14 residues. Germline CDR1 reads MNHEY; CDR2 reads SMNVEV (reference sequence). The V end lost 3 bases, the J end lost 5 bases, and 14 bases lay between the germline ends. CDR3 protein: CASSLAGLSDEQYF. CDR3 sequence (DNA): TGTGCCAGCAGTTTGGCGGGATTGAGCGACGAGCAGTACTTC.

The CDR3 reads CASSPRQGAGPLHF. CDR3 nucleotides: TGTGCCAGCAGTCCTCGACAGGGCGCAGGACCCCTCCACTTT. The rearrangement links TRBV6-2 or TRBV6-3 to TRBJ1-6, with 7 bases fitting TRBD1. The CDR3 runs to 14 residues. V was clipped by 5 bases and J by 12 bases; unmatched bases: 10. The germline V gene encodes CDR1 MNHEY and CDR2 SVGEGT.

This clonotype was seen a few times. CDR3 nucleotides: TGCAGTGCCCCGGAGCGGGGTGAAAAACTGTTTTTT. Its translation is CSAPERGEKLFF. This chain uses TRBV20-1 with TRBJ1-4; no clear D gene. This CDR3 is 12 amino acids long. Germline lookup yields CDR1 DFQATT and CDR2 SNEGSKA (reference sequence). Trimming took 6 bases from V and 7 from J, leaving 12 bases between them.

This clonotype was detected a few times. This chain uses TRBV19 with TRBJ2-7, with D hard to call. V lost 0 bases and J lost 4, with 7 bases in between. This CDR3 has 13 amino acids. CDR1 and CDR2 from the germline V gene are LNHDA and SQIVND (reference sequence). CDR3 protein: CASSIESKYEQYF. The CDR3 bases are TGTGCCAGTAGTATAGAGAGTAAGTACGAGCAGTACTTC.

This clonotype has more than one count but fewer than ten. This chain uses TRBV6-1 with TRBJ2-7, with TRBD1 matching 10 bases. This CDR3 contains 15 residues. Germline trimming cut 6 bases from V and 5 bases from J; bases unmatched to any gene: 10. Germline V lookup: CDR1 MNHNS, CDR2 SASEGT. The CDR3: CASRQPGQGPHEQYF. In DNA form, the CDR3 reads TGTGCCAGCAGACAACCGGGACAGGGGCCCCACGAGCAGTACTTC.

This clonotype was observed a few times. The chain is built from TRBV12-3 or TRBV12-4 and TRBJ2-7; weak D call: TRBD2 (5 bases). Trimming removed 1 base at V and 6 bases at J, with 10 bases between. This CDR3 comprises 13 residues. CDR3: CASSLGSSFEQYF. CDR3 nucleotides: TGTGCCAGCAGTTTAGGTTCTAGCTTCGAGCAGTACTTC.

This clonotype was seen at least ten times. The rearrangement links TRBV12-3 or TRBV12-4 to TRBJ1-2, with D perhaps TRBD1 (6 bases). The germline V and J ends were trimmed by 6 bases and 0 bases, with 20 bases remaining between them. The CDR3 runs to 17 residues. The CDR3 region has the DNA TGTGCCAGCAGAATTGGGGACATAGGAACGACTAACTATGGCTACACCTTC. It codes for CASRIGDIGTTNYGYTF.

This clonotype has only a few counts. The chain employs TRBV20-1 and TRBJ2-5; D not certain. The germline V and J ends were trimmed by 4 bases and 5 bases, with 5 bases remaining between them. In germline, CDR1 is DFQATT, CDR2 SNEGSKA (reference sequence). The CDR3 is 10 amino acids. The CDR3 sequence is CSATLETQYF. The CDR3 DNA reads as TGCAGTGCTACACTGGAGACCCAGTACTTC.

As DNA, the CDR3 is TGTGCCAGCAGTTCCCGGACAGGGGGTGTAGGGGCTCAGCCCCAGCATTTT. This encodes CASSSRTGGVGAQPQHF. The chain combines TRBV28 with TRBJ1-5; 10 bases match TRBD1. The CDR3 covers 17 residues. The junction had 12 bases not matched to a gene; V was cut back by 4 bases and J by 6 bases. The V gene's germline CDR1 is MDHEN and CDR2 SYDVKM.

This clonotype was observed a few times. The rearrangement links TRBV2 to TRBJ2-5; D ambiguous. Between the trimmed V and J ends, which lost 6 bases and 4 bases, there was a span of 12 bases. The germline V gene encodes CDR1 SNHLY and CDR2 FYNNEI. The CDR3 consists of 13 residues. CDR3 sequence reads: CASSRTVGETQYF. The CDR3 bases are TGTGCCAGCAGCCGGACCGTGGGAGAGACCCAGTACTTC.

The chain is built from TRBV13 and TRBJ1-6, with D tentatively TRBD1 (5 bases). This CDR3 has 17 amino acids. Germline-derived CDR1 and CDR2 are PRHDT and FYEKMQ (reference sequence). V lost 5 bases to trimming and J lost 10 bases, with 24 bases between them. Written as DNA, the CDR3 is TGTGCCAGCAGCGCCCAGGGCGGGTGGAGGGTCGACTCACCCCTCCACTTT. It is translated as CASSAQGGWRVDSPLHF.

This chain uses TRBV25-1 with TRBJ2-2; D is unclear. CDR1 and CDR2 (germline): MGHDK, SYGVNS. The CDR3 runs 14 residues. The V gene lost 4 bases and the J gene lost 6 bases, with 12 bases spanning the gap. CDR3 loop: CASSAQRRSGELFF. In nucleotides, the CDR3 is TGTGCCAGCAGTGCACAAAGAAGGTCCGGGGAGCTGTTTTTT.

The chain is built from TRBV12-1 and TRBJ2-7. TRBV12-1 is designated a pseudogene. The CDR3 spans 16 residues. DNA for the CDR3: TGTGCCAGCAGCCTTCCTCTTCTCGTGACGTCCTACGAGCAGTACTTC. It is translated as CASSLPLLVTSYEQYF.

In nucleotides, the CDR3 is TGTGCCAGCAGTGAAGAGGCGGGAAGCTCCTACAATGAGCAGTTCTTC. Protein product: CASSEEAGSSYNEQFF. V gene TRBV2 combines with J gene TRBJ2-1; maybe TRBD2 (6 bases). The germline V gene encodes CDR1 SNHLY and CDR2 FYNNEI. The CDR3 consists of 16 residues. V was shortened by 1 base and J by 0 bases, with 10 bases between the two germline ends.

This clonotype was counted a few times. The chain links TRBV18 to TRBJ2-1; a weak D match, TRBD1 (7 bases). The CDR3 extends over 15 amino acids. The V gene lost 6 bases and the J gene lost 4 bases, with 16 bases spanning the gap. CDR1 and CDR2 (germline): KGHSH, LQKENI. CDR3 residues: CASSMEGALYNEQFF. The CDR3 nucleotides read TGTGCCAGCTCCATGGAGGGGGCCCTATACAATGAGCAGTTCTTC.

This chain uses TRBV7-9 with TRBJ2-2, with D hard to call. The CDR3 spans 13 residues. Between the trimmed V and J ends, which lost 1 base and 7 bases, there was a span of 7 bases. Germline assignment: CDR1 SEHNR and CDR2 FQNEAQ (reference sequence). As DNA, the CDR3 is TGTGCCAGCAGCTTAGACCAGAGCGGGGAGCTGTTTTTT. Its protein is CASSLDQSGELFF.

This clonotype was recorded at least ten times. The chain couples TRBV4-2 to TRBJ1-4, with unresolved D. Deletions cut 0 bases from V and 3 bases from J, with 5 bases between. This CDR3 is built from 14 residues. Germline V gives CDR1 LGHNA, CDR2 YNFKEQ. CDR3 amino acids: CASSQEGSNEKLFF. The CDR3 nucleotides read TGTGCCAGCAGCCAAGAGGGGTCTAATGAAAAACTGTTTTTT.

The chain recombines TRBV12-3 or TRBV12-4 with TRBJ2-3, with D perhaps being TRBD1 or TRBD2 (6 bases each). The V gene lost 7 bases and the J gene lost 3 bases, with 14 bases spanning the gap. The CDR3 spans 14 residues. CDR3 DNA: TGTGCCAGCACCTGGAGGGGGTTGACAGATACGCAGTATTTT. Translated: CASTWRGLTDTQYF.

The chain has TRBV29-1 and TRBJ1-4; D is unclear. The CDR3 extends over 13 amino acids. Trimming took off 7 bases at V and 7 bases at J, with 16 bases between the two ends. CDR1 is SQVTM and CDR2 is ANQGSEA in the germline V gene. CDR3 nucleotides: TGCAGCGACCCACTCGGAGGGTCTGAAAAACTGTTTTTT. It encodes CSDPLGGSEKLFF.

This clonotype was observed at least ten times. The genes are TRBV5-1 and TRBJ2-2; D is unresolved. Trimming removed 2 bases from V and 3 bases from J, with 11 bases in between. This CDR3 region has 15 residues. Germline values: CDR1 SGHRS, CDR2 YFSETQ. The chain's CDR3 is CASSFGIGYTGELFF. The CDR3 bases are TGCGCCAGCAGCTTTGGGATCGGGTACACCGGGGAGCTGTTTTTT.

The rearrangement uses TRBV7-9 and TRBJ2-1; tentatively, D is TRBD2 (5 bases). This CDR3 is 16 amino acids long. Germline-derived CDR1 and CDR2 are SEHNR and FQNEAQ (reference sequence). With 2 bases removed from V and 2 bases from J, the gap between germline ends came to 13 bases. The CDR3 bases are TGTGCCAGCAGCTTATCCCCAGCGGCTACCTACAATGAGCAGTTCTTC. Its protein is CASSLSPAATYNEQFF.